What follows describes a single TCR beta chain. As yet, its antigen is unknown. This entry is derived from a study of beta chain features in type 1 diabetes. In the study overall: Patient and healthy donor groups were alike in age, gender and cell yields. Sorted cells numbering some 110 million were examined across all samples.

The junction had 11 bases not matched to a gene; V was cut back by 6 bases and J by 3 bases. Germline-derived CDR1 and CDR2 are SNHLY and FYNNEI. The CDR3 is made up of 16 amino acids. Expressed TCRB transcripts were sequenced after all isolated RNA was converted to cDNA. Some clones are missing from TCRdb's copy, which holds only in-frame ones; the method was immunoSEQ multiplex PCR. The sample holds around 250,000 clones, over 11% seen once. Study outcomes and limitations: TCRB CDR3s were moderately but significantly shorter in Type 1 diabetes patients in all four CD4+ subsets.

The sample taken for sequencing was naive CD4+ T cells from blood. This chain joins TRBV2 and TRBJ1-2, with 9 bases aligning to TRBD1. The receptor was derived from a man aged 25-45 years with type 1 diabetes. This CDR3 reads CASSSSGQGNDYGYTF. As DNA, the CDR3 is TGTGCCAGCAGCTCTTCGGGACAGGGTAACGACTATGGCTACACCTTC.